These 12 T cell receptor beta chains share one sample of origin, sequenced in a study of long-term antiretroviral therapy in people with HIV. It was version v3.0 of the immunoSEQ assay that was run at survey level. The method was immunoSEQ multiplex PCR; TCRdb's version includes in-frame clones alone and lacks a portion of them. Among 35,000 or so clones listed, 80% to 90% were seen once. The input for sequencing was unsorted PBMCs, taken 0.4 years before starting antiretroviral therapy. The receptors originated from a man in his late teens or twenties with HIV.

The chain recombines TRBV7-9 with TRBJ2-5; D gene ambiguous. Trimming removed 6 bases at V and 4 bases at J, with 12 bases between. Germline V gives CDR1 SEHNR, CDR2 FQNEAQ (reference sequence). This CDR3 has 13 amino acids. This CDR3 is CASRSWWGETQYF. CDR3 in DNA: TGTGCCAGCAGATCATGGTGGGGAGAGACCCAGTACTTC. The full variable domain, with the rest looked up from reference TRBV7-9 and TRBJ2-5, is DTGVSQNPRHKITKRGQNVTFRCDPISEHNRLYWYRQTLGQGPEFLTYFQNEAQLEKSRLLSDRFSAERPKGSFSTLEIQRTEQGDSAMYLCASRSWWGETQYFGPGTRLLVL.

The chain employs TRBV11-2 and TRBJ2-2; D might be TRBD2 (6 bases). This CDR3 comprises 16 residues. The V gene lost 1 base and the J gene lost 4 bases, with 13 bases spanning the gap. Germline lookup yields CDR1 SGHAT and CDR2 FQNNGV. This CDR3 is CASSLALAVVTGELFF. The CDR3 bases are TGTGCCAGCAGCTTAGCACTAGCAGTTGTCACCGGGGAGCTGTTTTTT.

V gene TRBV5-1 combines with J gene TRBJ2-5; D unclear. Germline CDR1 is SGHRS and CDR2 is YFSETQ. V dropped 3 bases and J dropped 5 bases, with 17 bases sitting between them. The CDR3 is 15 residues long. CDR3 protein: CASSYQSGPRETQYF. CDR3 DNA sequence: TGCGCCAGCAGCTACCAATCCGGGCCCAGGGAGACCCAGTACTTC.

The chain joins TRBV6-6 to TRBJ1-2, with D possibly matching TRBD1 (5 bases). Trimming took 8 bases from V and 4 from J, leaving 17 bases between them. The CDR3 length is 14 residues. The germline V gene has CDR1 MNHNY and CDR2 SVGAGI (reference sequence). The CDR3 loop is CASGLTANFYGYTF. The DNA of the CDR3 is TGTGCCAGCGGATTGACAGCTAACTTCTATGGCTACACCTTC.

This clone has only one observation. The chain uses TRBV6-5 and TRBJ1-5; perhaps TRBD1 as D (5 bases). The germline V and J ends were trimmed by 5 bases and 2 bases, with 13 bases remaining between them. Germline lookup yields CDR1 MNHEY and CDR2 SVGAGI. This CDR3 contains 15 residues. CDR3 DNA: TGTGCCAGCAGTCCCCGAGGGGTAGGCAATCAGCCCCAGCATTTT. It codes for CASSPRGVGNQPQHF.

The chain carries TRBV19 and TRBJ2-3; a possible D gene is TRBD2 (6 bases). Per germline, CDR1 LNHDA and CDR2 SQIVND (reference sequence). CDR3 length: 14 amino acids. The ends were cut back, 2 bases at V and 5 bases at J, with 11 bases in the middle. CDR3 loop: CASSIREMEDTQYF. The CDR3 region has the DNA TGTGCCAGTAGTATACGGGAGATGGAAGATACGCAGTATTTT.

This chain uses TRBV15 with TRBJ2-2; 10 bases map to TRBD2. In germline, CDR1 is LNHNV, CDR2 YYDKDF (reference sequence). Trimming took 3 bases from V and 5 from J; bases not matched to a gene: 3. The CDR3 has 15 amino acids. CDR3 nucleotides: TGTGCCACCAGCAGGGAGGGACTAGCGACCGGGGAGCTGTTTTTT. This encodes CATSREGLATGELFF.

This sequence joins TRBV7-8 and TRBJ1-1; D is perhaps TRBD1 (5 bases). The germline V and J ends were trimmed by 3 bases and 4 bases, with 15 bases remaining between them. The CDR3 is made up of 15 amino acids. Germline-derived CDR1 and CDR2 are SGHVS and FQNEAQ. Here the CDR3 DNA reads TGTGCCAGCAGCTTGGGTCCGGGACGGGGCACTGAAGCTTTCTTT. This translates into CASSLGPGRGTEAFF.

CDR3 in amino acids: CASSQLGLAVKTGELFF. The CDR3 DNA reads TGTGCCAGCAGCCAACTCGGACTAGCGGTAAAGACCGGGGAGCTGTTTTTT. This chain connects TRBV4-2 to TRBJ2-2; the match to TRBD2 covers 10 bases. This CDR3 is 17 amino acids long. The V and J ends lost 2 bases and 5 bases, in that order; junction bases with no gene match: 8. Germline V gene sequence: CDR1 LGHNA, CDR2 YNFKEQ.

The chain links TRBV28 to TRBJ1-1, with D possibly being TRBD1 (5 bases). The CDR3 covers 15 residues. Germline V gives CDR1 MDHEN, CDR2 SYDVKM. The ends were cut back, 6 bases at V and 1 base at J, with 15 bases in the middle. CDR3 nucleotides: TGTGCCAGCAGGACCCTTAACCAGGGGAACACTGAAGCTTTCTTT. Translated, it gives CASRTLNQGNTEAFF.

V and J are TRBV12-5 and TRBJ1-1, with D maybe TRBD1 (5 bases). With 10 bases removed from V and 0 bases from J, the gap between germline ends came to 21 bases. The CDR3 contains 16 residues. Germline V gives CDR1 LGHNT, CDR2 FRNRAP. As DNA, the CDR3 is TGTGCTACCGACTTCCGGGGGAGTGGGGTGAACACTGAAGCTTTCTTT. Its protein is CATDFRGSGVNTEAFF.

The chain combines TRBV10-1 with TRBJ1-1; maybe TRBD1 (5 bases). The germline gives CDR1 WNHNN, CDR2 SYGVQD (reference sequence). There are 13 residues in the CDR3. Trimming pared 7 bases from V and 5 bases from J, leaving 14 bases between. This CDR3 reads CASKSHQGTEAFF. CDR3 sequence (DNA): TGCGCCAGCAAGTCCCACCAGGGAACTGAAGCTTTCTTT.